This T cell receptor (beta chain) was obtained from a study of control samples from healthy donors and cancer patients. Only in-frame clones appear in the TCRdb table, and some are missing; sequencing was by immunoSEQ multiplex PCR. This sample has over 85,000 clones; approximately 95% occur once, and the top ten carry around 1.4%. The CDR3 has 13 residues. Trimming removed 7 bases at V and 4 bases at J, with 15 bases between. Germline assignment: CDR1 SQVTM and CDR2 ANQGSEA. J is TRBJ2-3 and V is TRBV29-1; D not certain. Sample: blood. The receptor comes from a woman in her thirties in good health. The CDR3 nucleotides read TGCAGCGATCCGGGCCCCCGGGCAGATACGCAGTATTTT. It yields the protein CSDPGPRADTQYF.